This T cell receptor beta chain originates from a study of OX40 agonist ivuxolimab in advanced cancers. Study-wide context: The costimulatory receptor OX40 (CD134) was targeted by ivuxolimab, a fully human IgG2 agonistic monoclonal antibody. Intravenous ivuxolimab was administered to patients every 2 weeks at six dose levels: 0.01, 0.1, 0.3, 1.5, 3 and 10 mg/kg. Of the 50 or so patients in dose escalation, approximately 20 had hepatocellular carcinoma, approximately 15 had melanoma, 9 had renal cell carcinoma and 9 had head and neck cancer. The dose-escalation cohort was roughly 80% male with a mean age of 60 years, ranging from roughly 20 to 80. Prior anti-PD-1, anti-PD-L1 or anti-CTLA-4 therapy was permitted, and approximately 40% of dose-escalation patients had received checkpoint inhibitors. Three dose-escalation patients achieved partial responses, one with hepatocellular carcinoma and two with cutaneous melanoma. The purpose of peripheral TCRbeta sequencing was to test whether ivuxolimab changed TCR sequence diversity and led to clonal T-cell expansion. The paper reports the monotherapy dose-escalation portion (N of about 50 patients) of the phase I ivuxolimab trial. Paper-wide results and their limitations: Partial responders in the 0.1-3.0 mg/kg groups had among the lowest normalized peripheral clonal expansion, especially among CD8+ T cells. The antigen specificity of the peripheral T cells that underwent clonal expansion was not determined. Low levels of normalized T-cell clonal expansion were also shown by some nonresponding patients. After ivuxolimab, more expanded clones were found on average in CD8+ T cells than in CD4+ T cells. Clonal expansion of both CD4+ and CD8+ blood T cells was observed from baseline to week 6 at doses 0.1 to 3.0 mg/kg.

Genomic DNA was extracted from sorted cells for sequencing of the TCRbeta CDR3 region. The immunoSEQ Assay was used to sequence the TCRbeta CDR3 regions. Entries here come from immuneACCESS through TCRdb and include only in-frame sequences with V and J called. Some clones fail to appear in such tables; in the studies checked, an unresolved V gene covers under half of the shortfall, and the cause of the remainder is unknown. The sample table shows around 77,000 clones, and approximately 90% are seen once. The top ten clones comprise under 7.5% of the sample. On this clone itself: Its antigen is currently not known. There are no base qualities to consult, and no much larger clone falls within one base.

The trial excluded patients who had a history of autoimmune disease or were on systemic immunosuppression. Peripheral blood for TCR sequencing was collected from all dose cohorts at baseline, on cycle 4 day 1, and on cycle 7 day 1. Samples came from an open-label, multicenter, first-in-human phase I dose-escalation trial of ivuxolimab. Adults with locally advanced or metastatic head and neck squamous cell, hepatocellular, melanoma or renal cell carcinoma were enrolled in the trial. Before TCR sequencing, CD4+ and CD8+ T cells were separately sorted from peripheral blood. The germline V gene yields SGHTA for CDR1 and FQGTGA for CDR2. The CDR3 holds 15 amino acids from the cysteine to the phenylalanine. The retained sequence is limited to the CDR3, 45 bases, with the frame set at the first base. V has 2 bases trimmed and J has 9 bases trimmed; junction bases matching no gene number 8.

The receptor chain draws on TRBV7-3 and TRBJ2-1; TRBD2 aligns with 9 central bases. The source material was CD4+ or CD8+ T cells sorted from blood, sampled in a trial of the OX40 agonist ivuxolimab. The sequence came from an adult with an advanced solid tumor such as melanoma, head and neck, liver or kidney cancer. The CDR3 region has the sequence CASSLEIAGVGEQFF. The nucleotide sequence reads TGTGCCAGCAGCTTAGAAATAGCGGGAGTCGGTGAGCAGTTCTTC.